This T cell receptor (beta chain) comes out of a study of blood T cell repertoires in COVID-19. The repertoire was sequenced with immunoSEQ multiplex PCR; TCRdb's copy has only in-frame clones and lacks some. The sample holds under 300,000 clones, 83% seen once. The sequence was collected from a human donor in a cohort sampled during active COVID-19. The sequenced material came from peripheral blood.

This CDR3 is CASRDPLGGARMNTEAFF. The CDR3 region has the DNA TGTGCCAGCAGGGACCCCTTGGGGGGGGCACGTATGAACACTGAAGCTTTCTTT. The chain employs TRBV9 and TRBJ1-1, with D perhaps matching TRBD1 (6 bases). Trimming removed 5 bases at V and 0 bases at J, with 23 bases between. The CDR3 runs 18 residues. From germline, CDR1 is SGDLS and CDR2 YYNGEE.